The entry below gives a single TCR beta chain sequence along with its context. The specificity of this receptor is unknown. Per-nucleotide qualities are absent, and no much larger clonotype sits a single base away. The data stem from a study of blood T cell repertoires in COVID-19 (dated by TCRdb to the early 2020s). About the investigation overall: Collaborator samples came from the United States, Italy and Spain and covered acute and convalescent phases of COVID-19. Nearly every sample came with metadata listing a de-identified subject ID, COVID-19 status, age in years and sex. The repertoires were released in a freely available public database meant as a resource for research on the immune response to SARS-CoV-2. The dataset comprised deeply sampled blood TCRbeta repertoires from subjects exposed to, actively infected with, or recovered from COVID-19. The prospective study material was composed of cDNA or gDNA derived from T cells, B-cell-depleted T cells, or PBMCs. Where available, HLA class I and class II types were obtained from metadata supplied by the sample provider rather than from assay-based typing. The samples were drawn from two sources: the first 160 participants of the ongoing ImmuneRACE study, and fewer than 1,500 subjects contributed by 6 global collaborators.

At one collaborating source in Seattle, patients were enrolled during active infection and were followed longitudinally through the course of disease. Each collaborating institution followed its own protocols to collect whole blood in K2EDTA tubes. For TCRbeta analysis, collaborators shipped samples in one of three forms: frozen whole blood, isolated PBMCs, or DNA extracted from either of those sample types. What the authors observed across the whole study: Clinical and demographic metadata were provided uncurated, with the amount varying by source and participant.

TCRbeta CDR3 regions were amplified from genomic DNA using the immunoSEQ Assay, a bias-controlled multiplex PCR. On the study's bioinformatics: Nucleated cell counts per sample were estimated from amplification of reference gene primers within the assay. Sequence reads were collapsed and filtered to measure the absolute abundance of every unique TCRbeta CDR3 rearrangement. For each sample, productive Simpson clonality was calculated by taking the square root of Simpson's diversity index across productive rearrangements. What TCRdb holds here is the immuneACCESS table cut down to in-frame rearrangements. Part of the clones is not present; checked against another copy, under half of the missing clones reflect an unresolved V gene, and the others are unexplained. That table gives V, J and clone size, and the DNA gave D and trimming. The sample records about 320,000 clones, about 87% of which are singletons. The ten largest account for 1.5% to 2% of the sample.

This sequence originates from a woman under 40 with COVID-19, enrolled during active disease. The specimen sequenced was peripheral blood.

The DNA sequence is as follows: TGTGCCAGCAGTTTGGCGGGGAGCTCCTACAATGAGCAGTTCTTC. Translated, this gives CASSLAGSSYNEQFF. Here the chain combines TRBV27 and TRBJ2-1, and the D gene may be TRBD2, 6 bases matching. Measured from the cysteine to the phenylalanine, the CDR3 is 15 residues long. Solely the CDR3 DNA is kept, with 45 bases framed from the first base. Trimming removed 3 bases from V and 0 bases from J, leaving 9 bases between the germline ends. Taken from the germline V gene (reference sequence), the CDR1 and CDR2 loops are MNHEY and SMNVEV.